This TCR beta chain appears in the sequencing data of a study of regulatory T cells in long-lasting Graves disease. Trimming pared 4 bases from V and 1 base from J, leaving 15 bases between. The CDR3 length is 15 residues. Germline lookup yields CDR1 SQVTM and CDR2 ANQGSEA. Time point described: newly diagnosed GD, antithyroid drugs for less than 3 months. Making the TCR library involved RNA that had been extracted from PBMCs. In this sample, this clonotype turned up many times. Building of the TCR beta libraries involved iRepertoire HTBI primers and Arm-PCR of CDR3 regions. TCRdb reanalysed the multiplex PCR reads using MiXCR and keeps one entry per CDR3 protein. This sample has 510,000 or so distinct CDR3 sequences; about 11% occur once, and the top ten carry roughly 9.3%. The same specimen was also included in a second study, on T cells in Graves' hyperthyroidism and ophthalmopathy.

The specimen comprised peripheral blood mononuclear cells (PBMCs), sampled at new diagnosis, from a patient treated with antithyroid drugs. The chain combines TRBV29-1 with TRBJ2-3; maybe TRBD2 (6 bases). The TCR originated in a woman in her twenties or thirties with Graves disease. In DNA form, the CDR3 reads TGCAGCGTTGCCACTAGCTCATCGGGCACAGATACGCAGTATTTT. This sequence encodes CSVATSSSGTDTQYF.